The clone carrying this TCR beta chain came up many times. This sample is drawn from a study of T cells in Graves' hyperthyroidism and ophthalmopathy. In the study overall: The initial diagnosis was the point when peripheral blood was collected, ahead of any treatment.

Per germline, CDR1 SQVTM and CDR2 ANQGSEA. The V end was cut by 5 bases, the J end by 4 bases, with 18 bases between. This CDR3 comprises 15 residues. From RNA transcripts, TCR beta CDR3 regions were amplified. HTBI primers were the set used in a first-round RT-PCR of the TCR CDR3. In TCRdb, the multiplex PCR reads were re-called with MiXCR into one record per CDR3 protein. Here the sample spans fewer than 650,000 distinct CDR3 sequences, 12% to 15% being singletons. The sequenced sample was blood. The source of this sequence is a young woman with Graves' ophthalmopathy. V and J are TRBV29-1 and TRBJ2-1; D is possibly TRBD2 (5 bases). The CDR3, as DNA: TGCAGCGTTCGCCCCTTTAGCGTTTTATACAATGAGCAGTTCTTC. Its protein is CSVRPFSVLYNEQFF.